This T cell receptor (beta chain) comes out of a study of T-cell memory formation after mild COVID-19. A 5'RACE reaction primed in the constant segment made cDNA libraries of TCR alpha and TCR beta, and these carried sample barcodes and UMIs. TCRdb independently ran MiXCR on the 5' RACE reads; one entry per CDR3 protein. This sample has 300,000 to 350,000 distinct CDR3 sequences, with approximately 19% found just once. Trimming shortened V by 0 bases and J by 2 bases, and 6 bases separated the two germline ends. Looked up from germline, CDR1 is MRHNA and CDR2 is SNTAGT. CDR3 size: 14 residues. This clonotype was counted between two and nine times.

This sequence was found in a man younger than 30 who had mild COVID-19 (a few samples of this study predate the infection). Cell type and time point are not known. The chain links TRBV6-4 to TRBJ2-3; the D call may be TRBD1 or TRBD2 (5 bases each). The sample taken for sequencing was PBMCs or a T cell subset sorted from them (not recorded which). CDR3 DNA: TGTGCCAGCAGTGACTCGGGGGACACAGATACGCAGTATTTT. This encodes CASSDSGDTDTQYF.